Each of the 6 T cell receptor beta chains below was sequenced from the same sample in a study of blood T cell repertoires in COVID-19. Only in-frame clones appear in the TCRdb table, and some are missing; sequencing was by immunoSEQ multiplex PCR. In the table there are 150,000 to 200,000 clones, more than 90% of which are singletons. Sequenced sample: peripheral blood. These receptors came from a man between 50 and 59 years old with acute or convalescent COVID-19.

This clone appeared once. At one boundary the junction diverges from the germline segment, which might be a read error. This chain joins TRBV5-1 and TRBJ2-5; 7 nucleotides match TRBD2. CDR1 and CDR2 (germline): SGHRS, YFSETQ. The CDR3 consists of 14 residues. CDR3 residues: CASSRGTTQESQYF. CDR3 nucleotide sequence: TGCGCCAGCAGCCGCGGGACTACCCAGGAGAGCCAGTACTTC.

The chain has TRBV5-6 and TRBJ2-1, with D maybe TRBD1 (6 bases). The CDR3 sequence is 15 residues long. Trimming removed 1 base at V and 5 bases at J, with 13 bases between. In germline, CDR1 is SGHDT, CDR2 YYEEEE. In DNA form, the CDR3 reads TGTGCCAGCAGCTTGCATGGACAGCCAGACAATGAGCAGTTCTTC. Residues: CASSLHGQPDNEQFF.

The gene calls are TRBV7-9 and TRBJ2-7; weak D call: TRBD1 (6 bases). The CDR3 loop spans 14 amino acids. Germline V gene data show CDR1 as SEHNR and CDR2 as FQNEAQ (reference sequence). Deletions cut 5 bases from V and 2 bases from J, with 13 bases between. The CDR3 DNA reads TGTGCCAGCAGCCCCCAGGGGCGCACCTACGAGCAGTACGTC. Translated, it gives CASSPQGRTYEQYV.

Here the CDR3 reads CASSTGTTATNEKLFF. The CDR3 bases are TGTGCCAGCAGCACCGGGACAACCGCAACTAATGAAAAACTGTTTTTT. The chain recombines TRBV4-2 with TRBJ1-4; a possible D gene is TRBD1 (6 bases). The V end lost 5 bases, the J end lost 0 bases, and 13 bases lay between the germline ends. Germline CDR1 LGHNA, CDR2 YNFKEQ. CDR3 size: 16 residues.

This chain links TRBV19 with TRBJ2-1; 9 positions agree with TRBD1. V was pared by 5 bases and J by 8 bases, with 10 bases of the junction left unmatched. Germline CDR1 reads LNHDA; CDR2 reads SQIVND (reference sequence). This CDR3 has 15 residues. CDR3 sequence: CASSPWGQGGDEQFF. CDR3 DNA: TGTGCCAGTAGTCCTTGGGGACAGGGTGGTGATGAGCAGTTCTTC.

V usage is TRBV2 and J usage is TRBJ2-6; 8 nucleotides line up with TRBD1. CDR3 length: 15 amino acids. Germline CDR1 is SNHLY and CDR2 is FYNNEI. J lost 4 bases, V lost 3 bases, and 2 bases had no gene match. The CDR3 nucleotides read TGTGCCAGCAGTGACAGGGGGCCCGGGGCCAACGTCCTGACTTTC. This translates into CASSDRGPGANVLTF.